This T cell receptor (beta chain) was obtained from a study of blood T cell repertoires in COVID-19. Across the study: The study drew acute and convalescent COVID-19 samples from the United States, Italy and Spain.

Some clones are missing from TCRdb's copy, which holds only in-frame ones; the method was immunoSEQ multiplex PCR. The data show around 400,000 clones, with over 75% seen just once and 1.4% to 1.5% held by the top ten. Participants were aged roughly 18 to 89 years from some 24 US areas. Participant reports of clinical history set cohort assignment. The TCR sequence derives from a woman aged 18 to 35 who had been exposed to COVID-19. Input material: PBMCs or T cells enriched from blood (not recorded which).

CDR3 sequence (DNA): TGTGCCAGCCTCGGACAGGGGGCTAGGAACACTGAAGCTTTCTTT. This gives the protein CASLGQGARNTEAFF. The chain employs TRBV28 and TRBJ1-1; 11 bases map to TRBD1. The CDR3 runs 15 residues. After removal of 8 bases from V and 1 base from J, the junction contained 6 bases not matched to a gene. In germline, CDR1 is MDHEN, CDR2 SYDVKM.